Below are 14 T cell receptor beta chains sequenced from a single sample in a study of blood T cell repertoires in COVID-19. Repertoires were generated with immunoSEQ multiplex PCR, while TCRdb's copy carries only in-frame clones and drops some. The sample comprises around 300,000 clones, roughly nine tenths of which are singletons, and roughly 2.3% rests with the top ten. Sequences were obtained from PBMCs or T cells enriched from blood (not recorded which). The receptor set was obtained from a woman younger than 35 who had recovered from COVID-19.

The V gene is TRBV6-6, the J gene TRBJ1-2; 8 bases line up with TRBD1. Looked up from germline, CDR1 is MNHNY and CDR2 is SVGAGI (reference sequence). J lost 8 bases, V lost 0 bases, and 2 bases had no gene match. CDR3 length equals 13 residues. The CDR3 here is CASSYSTGEGYTF. CDR3 DNA: TGTGCCAGCAGTTACTCGACAGGGGAAGGCTACACCTTC.

This chain uses TRBV9 with TRBJ1-2; the D is unclear. V was clipped by 0 bases and J by 5 bases, with 11 bases between them. Germline V CDR1 and CDR2: SGDLS, YYNGEE. The CDR3 is made up of 14 amino acids. For the CDR3, the DNA is TGTGCCAGCAGCGTAGATATGTCGGGGTATGGCTACACCTTC. Translating gives CASSVDMSGYGYTF.

The chain couples TRBV7-9 to TRBJ1-2; the D gene is possibly TRBD1 (5 bases). The CDR3 runs 15 residues. V lost 5 bases and J 5 bases, leaving 18 bases between the germline ends. The germline gives CDR1 SEHNR, CDR2 FQNEAQ (reference sequence). The CDR3 DNA reads as TGTGCCAGCAGCGATCCTAGTGACAGCTTATATGGCTACACCTTC. Translation gives CASSDPSDSLYGYTF.

In this sample, this clone turned up once. The V call is TRBV19, the J call TRBJ1-3, with 7 bases identical to TRBD1. The CDR3 loop spans 15 amino acids. The germline CDR1 and CDR2 sequences are LNHDA and SQIVND (reference sequence). Trimming took 6 bases from V and 3 from J; bases not matched to a gene: 8. CDR3 loop: CASSEQGWYGNTIYF. In DNA, the CDR3 is TGTGCCAGTAGCGAACAGGGGTGGTATGGAAACACCATATATTTT. Supplemented by reference TRBV19 and TRBJ1-3, the full variable domain reads DGGITQSPKYLFRKEGQNVTLSCEQNLNHDAMYWYRQDPGQGLRLIYYSQIVNDFQKGDIAEGYSVSREKKESFPLTVTSAQKNPTAFYLCASSEQGWYGNTIYFGEGSWLTVV.

The chain links TRBV3-1 (or the pseudogene TRBV3-2) to TRBJ1-1, with 12 bases that match TRBD1. The CDR3 contains 18 residues. After removal of 1 base from V and 1 base from J, the junction contained 7 bases not matched to a gene. Germline V CDR1 and CDR2: LGHDT, YNNKEL (reference sequence). CDR3 region: CASSQAGTGGLRNTEAFF. CDR3 coding DNA: TGTGCCAGCAGCCAAGCCGGGACAGGGGGCCTGAGGAACACTGAAGCTTTCTTT.

The rearrangement uses TRBV27 and TRBJ2-1, with 9 bases lining up with TRBD1. Germline-derived CDR1 and CDR2 are MNHEY and SMNVEV (reference sequence). Trimming took 7 bases from V and 4 from J; bases not matched to a gene: 8. CDR3 size: 15 residues. The CDR3 DNA sequence: TGTGCCAGCATCCCCCGGGGACAGGGTTACAATGAGCAGTTCTTC. Protein product: CASIPRGQGYNEQFF.

The CDR3 coding sequence is TGTGCCAGCAGCTCGACTAGCTCCCCGGAGACCCAGTACTTC. Its translation is CASSSTSSPETQYF. The chain uses TRBV3-1 (or the pseudogene TRBV3-2) and TRBJ2-5; 7 bases are shared with TRBD2. Germline loops: CDR1 LGHDT, CDR2 YNNKEL (reference sequence). This CDR3 is built from 14 residues. The J segment lost 5 bases and the V segment lost 5 bases, leaving 8 bases of the junction unmatched.

This clone was counted a single time. This chain connects TRBV5-1 to TRBJ2-3; 12 bases line up with TRBD2. The CDR3 consists of 16 residues. Germline V gene sequence: CDR1 SGHRS, CDR2 YFSETQ. The trim removed 4 bases at V and 4 bases at J, leaving 7 bases unmatched. The chain's CDR3 is CASSPGLAGMADTQYF. In DNA form, the CDR3 reads TGCGCCAGCAGCCCCGGACTAGCGGGGATGGCAGATACGCAGTATTTT.

The chain employs TRBV5-6 and TRBJ1-3, with D unclear. The CDR3 is 13 amino acids. Germline CDR1 SGHDT, CDR2 YYEEEE. Between the trimmed V and J ends, which lost 1 base and 5 bases, there was a span of 7 bases. The CDR3 DNA reads as TGTGCCAGCAGCTTGAAAACTCGAAACACCATATATTTT. It translates to CASSLKTRNTIYF. Full variable domain (rest looked up from reference TRBV5-6 and TRBJ1-3): DAGVTQSPTHLIKTRGQQVTLRCSPKSGHDTVSWYQQALGQGPQFIFQYYEEEERQRGNFPDRFSGHQFPNYSSELNVNALLLGDSALYLCASSLKTRNTIYFGEGSWLTVV.

The rearrangement uses TRBV21-1 and TRBJ1-4; TRBD1 is the table's D call and was not checked against the DNA. TRBV21-1 is tagged as a pseudogene. The CDR3 consists of 13 residues. The CDR3 DNA follows: TGTGCCAGCAGCATCGGACAGAATGAAAAACTGTTTTTT. Translation: CASSIGQNEKLFF.

The chain couples TRBV5-8 to TRBJ1-6, with a tentative D call TRBD1 (5 bases). Trimming took off 1 base at V and 7 bases at J, with 15 bases between the two ends. CDR3 length: 16 residues. CDR1 and CDR2 from the germline V gene are SGHTS and YDEGEE. CDR3 protein: CASSLSPPGWNSPLHF. DNA of the CDR3: TGTGCCAGCAGCTTGAGCCCCCCAGGGTGGAATTCACCCCTCCACTTT.

The rearrangement uses TRBV7-9 and TRBJ2-1; 8 bases line up with TRBD2. Germline CDR1 reads SEHNR; CDR2 reads FQNEAQ (reference sequence). The CDR3 spans 16 residues. J lost 0 bases, V lost 3 bases, and 4 bases had no gene match. The CDR3 region has the DNA TGTGCCAGCAGCTTCTCCGGGACTAGCTCCTACAATGAGCAGTTCTTC. Protein product: CASSFSGTSSYNEQFF.

J is TRBJ2-2 and V is TRBV5-8; perhaps TRBD2 as D (7 bases). The germline V and J ends were trimmed by 4 bases and 5 bases, with 15 bases remaining between them. The CDR3 has 15 residues. CDR1 is SGHTS and CDR2 is YDEGEE in the germline V gene. The CDR3 nucleotides are TGTGCCAGCAGCGCCAACGGGGGGCCTACCGGGGAGCTGTTTTTT. This codes for CASSANGGPTGELFF.

V gene TRBV19 combines with J gene TRBJ1-1; possibly TRBD1 for D (5 bases). The germline gives CDR1 LNHDA, CDR2 SQIVND (reference sequence). V gave up 6 bases and J gave up 5 bases, with 13 bases separating them. The CDR3 covers 13 residues. CDR3 nucleotides: TGTGCCAGTAGCCACCCGGGACTTACTGAAGCTTTCTTT. Amino acid sequence: CASSHPGLTEAFF.